Shown below are 19 T cell receptor beta chains from a single sample sequenced in a study of blood T cell repertoires in COVID-19. Sequenced by immunoSEQ multiplex PCR; TCRdb stores in-frame clones only, minus some. The sample lists 200,000 to 300,000 clones, roughly 82% occurring once. Sequenced material: peripheral blood. Receptor source: a woman in her sixties or seventies with acute or convalescent COVID-19.

The gene calls are TRBV7-2 and TRBJ1-2; 10 bases are shared with TRBD1. Germline V gives CDR1 SGHTA, CDR2 FQGNSA. The CDR3 spans 15 residues. After removal of 7 bases from V and 7 bases from J, the junction contained 12 bases not matched to a gene. CDR3 loop: CASNTPGTGVGGYTF. The CDR3 coding sequence is TGTGCCAGCAATACCCCCGGGACAGGGGTTGGTGGCTACACCTTC.

The V and J genes are TRBV19 and TRBJ2-1, with 7 bases identical to TRBD1. The V and J ends lost 5 bases and 3 bases, in that order; junction bases with no gene match: 7. The CDR3 is made up of 15 amino acids. Germline V gives CDR1 LNHDA, CDR2 SQIVND (reference sequence). The chain's CDR3 is CASSGDRAGYNEQFF. Written as DNA, the CDR3 is TGTGCCAGTAGTGGAGACAGGGCGGGCTACAATGAGCAGTTCTTC.

The V gene is TRBV4-2, the J gene TRBJ1-1; D gene ambiguous. The CDR3 extends over 14 amino acids. In germline, CDR1 is LGHNA, CDR2 YNFKEQ. The V gene lost 1 base and the J gene lost 4 bases, with 10 bases spanning the gap. The CDR3 nucleotides read TGTGCCAGCAGCCAAGGTGACACGAGCACTGAAGCTTTCTTT. It codes for CASSQGDTSTEAFF.

This chain connects TRBV27 to TRBJ1-2; the match to TRBD1 covers 8 bases. Per the germline V gene, CDR1 is MNHEY and CDR2 is SMNVEV (reference sequence). The V and J ends lost 6 bases and 8 bases, in that order; junction bases with no gene match: 14. The CDR3 is 15 residues long. The CDR3 region has the DNA TGTGCCAGCAGGACCACAGGGGGAGTGACCTCAGGCTACACCTTC. Amino acids: CASRTTGGVTSGYTF.

The genes are TRBV28 and TRBJ1-2; 9 positions agree with TRBD1. This CDR3 has 16 amino acids. Germline V CDR1 and CDR2: MDHEN, SYDVKM. V lost 1 base and J lost 5; bases outside the gene matches: 8. CDR3: CASSLFIGQGRYGYTF. DNA for the CDR3: TGTGCCAGCAGTTTATTCATAGGACAGGGGAGATATGGCTACACCTTC.

This clone appeared a single time. CDR3 coding DNA: TGTGCCAGCAGGATGACAGGGGCTAATGAAAAACTGTTTTTT. It yields the protein CASRMTGANEKLFF. The rearrangement joins TRBV2 to TRBJ1-4, with 8 nucleotides matching TRBD1. Unmatched junction bases numbered 3, after V lost 6 bases and J lost 3 bases. CDR3 size: 14 residues. Per germline, CDR1 SNHLY and CDR2 FYNNEI.

This clone was counted once. V and J are TRBV4-1 and TRBJ2-7; 8 nucleotides line up with TRBD2. J was trimmed by 5 bases and V by 5 bases; bases with no gene match: 14. This CDR3 is built from 16 residues. Germline CDR1 is MGHRA and CDR2 is YSYEKL. As DNA, the CDR3 is TGCGCCAGCAGCAAAGGGGCTAGCGGGTTGTCGGACGAGCAGTACTTC. Its translation is CASSKGASGLSDEQYF.

This rearrangement joins TRBV10-3 to TRBJ1-6; D is unresolved. This CDR3 is 16 amino acids long. The V and J ends lost 2 bases and 0 bases respectively, with 8 bases between them. Germline values: CDR1 ENHRY, CDR2 SYGVKD. The CDR3 bases are TGTGCCATCAGTGAGCGGAGGAGCTCCTATAATTCACCCCTCCACTTT. It is translated as CAISERRSSYNSPLHF.

The V gene is TRBV4-3, the J gene TRBJ1-2; D unclear. V was trimmed by 0 bases and J by 2 bases, leaving 10 bases between them. The germline gives CDR1 LGHNA, CDR2 YSLEER. CDR3 length: 15 amino acids. CDR3 sequence (DNA): TGCGCCAGCAGCCAAGATGCTTCGGTGAACTATGGCTACACCTTC. Translation: CASSQDASVNYGYTF.

V gene TRBV7-9 combines with J gene TRBJ2-5, with a possible D match to TRBD1 (6 bases). The CDR3 consists of 14 residues. Trimming stripped 5 bases from V and 4 bases from J, with 14 bases between. Germline V gene sequence: CDR1 SEHNR, CDR2 FQNEAQ (reference sequence). The CDR3 region is CASSPRDNLETQYF. In DNA form, the CDR3 reads TGTGCCAGCAGCCCCCGGGACAACTTAGAGACCCAGTACTTC.

This sequence joins TRBV7-2 and TRBJ1-5; D is uncertain. Deletions cut 8 bases from V and 3 bases from J, with 11 bases between. The CDR3 loop spans 13 amino acids. Germline CDR1 reads SGHTA; CDR2 reads FQGNSA. The CDR3 DNA sequence: TGTGCCAGCCGGGATCAGCACAATCAGCCCCAGCATTTT. Translation gives CASRDQHNQPQHF.

The V and J genes are TRBV10-1 and TRBJ2-7; 7 bases align to TRBD2. The germline gives CDR1 WNHNN, CDR2 SYGVQD (reference sequence). V lost 8 bases and J lost 2; bases outside the gene matches: 9. The CDR3 is made up of 14 amino acids. The CDR3 DNA sequence: TGCGCCAGCTGGGGGGGACCGGGGGCCTACGAGCAGTACTTC. Protein sequence: CASWGGPGAYEQYF.

The V call is TRBV5-5, the J call TRBJ2-1, with 10 bases lining up with TRBD2. The CDR3 runs 16 residues. CDR1 and CDR2 (germline): SGHKS, YYEKEE (reference sequence). V lost 9 bases, J lost 7 bases, and 16 bases stayed unmatched. The CDR3 bases are TGTGCCACCCGAGGTCAGCGGGGGGGCATGGAAAATGAGCAGTTCTTC. This encodes CATRGQRGGMENEQFF.

The V and J genes are TRBV5-1 and TRBJ2-7, with D possibly being TRBD2 (6 bases). This CDR3 has 15 residues. Looked up from germline, CDR1 is SGHRS and CDR2 is YFSETQ. With 0 bases removed from V and 3 bases from J, the gap between germline ends came to 13 bases. CDR3 region: CASSLEGLPHYEQYF. For the CDR3, the DNA is TGCGCCAGCAGCTTGGAGGGACTCCCCCACTACGAGCAGTACTTC.

The V and J genes are TRBV25-1 and TRBJ1-4; TRBD1 agrees at 10 bases. CDR1 MGHDK and CDR2 SYGVNS come from the germline V gene. After removal of 5 bases from V and 7 bases from J, the junction contained 13 bases not matched to a gene. The CDR3 has 17 amino acids. The CDR3 reads CASSPWTGGGGGEKLFF. The CDR3 bases are TGTGCCAGCAGTCCATGGACAGGGGGAGGGGGAGGTGAAAAACTGTTTTTT.

The rearrangement links TRBV7-8 to TRBJ2-5; maybe TRBD1 (6 bases). Trimming removed 8 bases at V and 4 bases at J, with 17 bases between. CDR1 is SGHVS and CDR2 is FQNEAQ in the germline V gene. The CDR3 totals 14 residues. This CDR3 is CASLGQSLRETQYF. DNA of the CDR3: TGTGCCAGCCTAGGACAGAGTTTGCGAGAGACCCAGTACTTC.

Comment on this clone: The same CDR3 arises from other DNA sequences in this sample as well. The CDR3 protein is CASSLGTANTEAFF. In DNA form, the CDR3 reads TGTGCCAGCAGCTTAGGGACAGCCAACACTGAAGCTTTCTTT. The genes are TRBV7-8 and TRBJ1-1, with D tentatively TRBD1 (6 bases). Trimming left V 1 base short and J 2 bases short, with 8 bases between. Germline assignment: CDR1 SGHVS and CDR2 FQNEAQ. The CDR3 is 14 amino acids. The full variable domain, completed using reference TRBV7-8 and TRBJ1-1, is GAGVSQSPRYKVAKRGQDVALRCDPISGHVSLFWYQQALGQGPEFLTYFQNEAQLDKSGLPSDRFFAERPEGSVSTLKIQRTQQEDSAVYLCASSLGTANTEAFFGQGTRLTVV.

The gene calls are TRBV19 and TRBJ1-5; TRBD1 matches 8 bases. Germline trimming cut 4 bases from V and 7 bases from J; bases unmatched to any gene: 3. CDR1 is LNHDA, CDR2 SQIVND, per germline (reference sequence). The CDR3 consists of 13 residues. CDR3 sequence: CASSTGQGQPQHF. CDR3 in DNA: TGTGCCAGTAGTACTGGACAGGGCCAGCCCCAGCATTTT.

The chain joins TRBV9 to TRBJ1-2; 7 positions match TRBD1. The CDR3 is 15 amino acids. The ends lost 5 bases at V and 0 bases at J; junction bases unmatched: 7. Germline V gives CDR1 SGDLS, CDR2 YYNGEE. CDR3 amino acids: CASSKSGQANYGYTF. The CDR3 bases are TGTGCCAGCAGTAAGAGTGGACAGGCTAACTATGGCTACACCTTC.